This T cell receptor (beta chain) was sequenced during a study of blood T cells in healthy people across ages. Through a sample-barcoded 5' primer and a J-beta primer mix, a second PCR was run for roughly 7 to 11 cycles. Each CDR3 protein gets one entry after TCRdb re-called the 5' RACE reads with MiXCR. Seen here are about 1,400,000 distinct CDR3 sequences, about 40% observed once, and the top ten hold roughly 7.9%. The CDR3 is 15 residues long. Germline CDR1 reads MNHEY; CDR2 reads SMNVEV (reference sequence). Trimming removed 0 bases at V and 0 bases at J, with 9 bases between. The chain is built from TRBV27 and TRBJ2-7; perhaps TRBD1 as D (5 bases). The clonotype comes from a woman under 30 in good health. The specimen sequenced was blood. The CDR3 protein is CASSLSLDSSYEQYF. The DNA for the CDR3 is TGTGCCAGCAGTTTATCTTTAGACAGCTCCTACGAGCAGTACTTC.